This T cell receptor (beta chain) stems from a study of blood T cell repertoires in COVID-19. Assay: immunoSEQ multiplex PCR; the TCRdb copy retains only in-frame clones and omits some. The table includes 74,000 or so clones, around 87% detected once. Trimming cost V 2 bases and J 1 base, with 20 bases left between them. Germline V gene lookup returns CDR1 WNHNN and CDR2 SYGVQD (reference sequence). This CDR3 has 18 amino acids. The V and J genes are TRBV10-1 and TRBJ2-5; perhaps TRBD1 as D (6 bases). The sequenced sample was peripheral blood. The sequence was obtained from a man in his fifties with acute or convalescent COVID-19. Here the CDR3 DNA reads TGCGCCAGCAGTGAGAGGGACGAACAGGGTTTGAGCCAAGAGACCCAGTACTTC. Residues: CASSERDEQGLSQETQYF.